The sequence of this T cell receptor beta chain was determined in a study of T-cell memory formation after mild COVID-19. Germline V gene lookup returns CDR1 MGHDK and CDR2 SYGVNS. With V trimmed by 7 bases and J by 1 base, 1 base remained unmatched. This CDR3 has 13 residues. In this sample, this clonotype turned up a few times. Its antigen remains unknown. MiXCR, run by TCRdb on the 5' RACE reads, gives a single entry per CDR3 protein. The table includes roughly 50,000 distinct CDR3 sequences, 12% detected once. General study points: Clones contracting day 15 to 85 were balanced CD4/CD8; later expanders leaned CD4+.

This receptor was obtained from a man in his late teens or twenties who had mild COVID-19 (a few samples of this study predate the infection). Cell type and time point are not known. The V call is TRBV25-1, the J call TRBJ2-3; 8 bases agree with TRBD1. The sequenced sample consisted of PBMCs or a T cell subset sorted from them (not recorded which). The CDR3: CASKDRGTDTQYF. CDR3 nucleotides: TGTGCCAGCAAGGACAGGGGCACAGATACGCAGTATTTT.